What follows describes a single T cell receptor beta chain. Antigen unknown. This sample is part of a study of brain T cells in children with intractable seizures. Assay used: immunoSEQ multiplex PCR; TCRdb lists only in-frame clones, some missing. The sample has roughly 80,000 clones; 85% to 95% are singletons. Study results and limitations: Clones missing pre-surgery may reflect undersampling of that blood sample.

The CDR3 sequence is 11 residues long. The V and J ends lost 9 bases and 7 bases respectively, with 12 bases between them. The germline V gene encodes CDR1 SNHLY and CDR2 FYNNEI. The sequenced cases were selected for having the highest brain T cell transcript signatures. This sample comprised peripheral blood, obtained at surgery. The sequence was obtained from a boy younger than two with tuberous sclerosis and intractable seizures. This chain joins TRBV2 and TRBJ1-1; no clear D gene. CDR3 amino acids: CARSGRDEAFF. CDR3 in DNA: TGTGCCAGGAGCGGAAGGGATGAAGCTTTCTTT.